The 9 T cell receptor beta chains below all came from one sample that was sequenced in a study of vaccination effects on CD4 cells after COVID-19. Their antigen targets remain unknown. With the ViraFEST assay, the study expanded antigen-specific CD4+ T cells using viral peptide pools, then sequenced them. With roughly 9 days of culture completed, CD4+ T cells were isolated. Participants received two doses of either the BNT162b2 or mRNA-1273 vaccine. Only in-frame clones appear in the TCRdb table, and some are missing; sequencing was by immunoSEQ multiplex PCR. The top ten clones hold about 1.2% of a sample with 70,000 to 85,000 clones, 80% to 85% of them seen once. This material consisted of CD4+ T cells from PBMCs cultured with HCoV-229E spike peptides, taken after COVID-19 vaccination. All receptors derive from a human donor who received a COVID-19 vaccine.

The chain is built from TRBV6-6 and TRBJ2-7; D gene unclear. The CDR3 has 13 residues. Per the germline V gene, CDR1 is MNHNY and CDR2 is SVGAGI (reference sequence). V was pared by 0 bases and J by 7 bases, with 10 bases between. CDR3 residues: CASSYSAGSEQYV. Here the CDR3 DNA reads TGTGCCAGCAGTTACTCGGCCGGTTCGGAGCAGTACGTC.

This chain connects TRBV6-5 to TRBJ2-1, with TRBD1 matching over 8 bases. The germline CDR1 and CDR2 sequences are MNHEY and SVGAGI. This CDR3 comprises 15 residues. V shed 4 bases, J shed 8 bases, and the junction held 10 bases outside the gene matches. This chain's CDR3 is CASSLGQGASDEQFF. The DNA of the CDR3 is TGTGCCAGCAGTTTAGGGCAGGGGGCGTCGGATGAGCAGTTCTTC.

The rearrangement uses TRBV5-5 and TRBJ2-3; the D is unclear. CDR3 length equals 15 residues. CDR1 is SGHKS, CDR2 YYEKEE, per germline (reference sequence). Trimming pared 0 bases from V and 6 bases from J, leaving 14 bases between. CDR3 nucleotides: TGTGCCAGCAGCTTGGGTTTATTAGCATCTGATACGCAGTATTTT. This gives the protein CASSLGLLASDTQYF.

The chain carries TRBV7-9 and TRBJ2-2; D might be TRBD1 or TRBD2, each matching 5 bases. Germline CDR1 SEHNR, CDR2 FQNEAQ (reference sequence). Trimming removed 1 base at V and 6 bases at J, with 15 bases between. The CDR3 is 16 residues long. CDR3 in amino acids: CASSLDRPLGAGELFF. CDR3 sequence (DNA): TGTGCCAGCAGCTTAGACAGACCCCTGGGGGCCGGGGAGCTGTTTTTT.

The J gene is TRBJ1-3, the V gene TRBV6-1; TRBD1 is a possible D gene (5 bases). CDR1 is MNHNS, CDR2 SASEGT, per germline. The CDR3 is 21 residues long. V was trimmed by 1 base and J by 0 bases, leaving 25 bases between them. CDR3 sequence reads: CASSEGGMAGFPLSSGNTIYF. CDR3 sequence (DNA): TGTGCCAGCAGTGAAGGCGGAATGGCAGGGTTCCCCCTATCCTCTGGAAACACCATATATTTT.

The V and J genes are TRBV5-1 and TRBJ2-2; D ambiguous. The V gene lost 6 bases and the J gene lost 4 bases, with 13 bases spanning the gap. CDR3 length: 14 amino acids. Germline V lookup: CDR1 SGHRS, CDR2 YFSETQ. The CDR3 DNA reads TGCGCCAGCAAGCCTGCTATGAGCACCGGGGAGCTGTTTTTT. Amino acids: CASKPAMSTGELFF. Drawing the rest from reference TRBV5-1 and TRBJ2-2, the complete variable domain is KAGVTQTPRYLIKTRGQQVTLSCSPISGHRSVSWYQQTPGQGLQFLFEYFSETQRNKGNFPGRFSGRQFSNSRSEMNVSTLELGDSALYLCASKPAMSTGELFFGEGSRLTVL.

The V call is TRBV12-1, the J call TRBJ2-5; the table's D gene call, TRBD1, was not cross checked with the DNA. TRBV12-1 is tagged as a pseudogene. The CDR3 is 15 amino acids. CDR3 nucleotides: TGTGCCAGCAGCTTGGGGGACAGCATCCAAGAGACCCAGTACTTC. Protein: CASSLGDSIQETQYF.

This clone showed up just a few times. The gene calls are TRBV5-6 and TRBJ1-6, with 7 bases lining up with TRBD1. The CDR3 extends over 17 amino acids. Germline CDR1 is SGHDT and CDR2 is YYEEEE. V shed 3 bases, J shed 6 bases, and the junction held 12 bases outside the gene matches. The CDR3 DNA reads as TGTGCCAGCAGCTCAGGGGGAGGCAGAGGTAGTAATTCACCCCTCCACTTT. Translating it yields CASSSGGGRGSNSPLHF.

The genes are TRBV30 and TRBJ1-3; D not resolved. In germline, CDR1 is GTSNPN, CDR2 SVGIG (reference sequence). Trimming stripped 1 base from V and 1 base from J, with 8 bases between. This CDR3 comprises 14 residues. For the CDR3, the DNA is TGTGCCTGGAGTGAGATTGGGTCTGGAAACACCATATATTTT. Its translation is CAWSEIGSGNTIYF.